Below, one TCR beta chain is given with its context. What it binds is unknown. Combining a sample-barcoded 5' primer with a J-beta primer mix, a second PCR ran for 7 to 11 cycles. TCRdb recomputed calls from the 5' RACE reads with MiXCR, one row per CDR3 protein. The sample consists of approximately 360,000 distinct CDR3 sequences, 52% of them appearing once. CDR1 and CDR2 from the germline V gene are SQVTM and ANQGSEA. The CDR3 sequence is 11 residues long. Trimming took 7 bases from V and 3 from J; bases not matched to a gene: 2. The data were obtained in a study of blood T cells in healthy people across ages. Study outcomes and limitations: Strong correlation existed between TCR beta diversity and naive T cell percentage.

Individuals who donated were healthy Caucasians from Russia aged about 6 to 90. They isolated at least 7 million PBMCs from each sample. The genes are TRBV29-1 and TRBJ2-7; 8 nucleotides match TRBD2. The sequencing sample was made of blood. The source of this sequence is a man aged 55 to 70 in good health. The CDR3 here is CSGGRCYEQYF. The CDR3 nucleotides read TGCAGCGGCGGGAGGTGCTACGAGCAGTACTTC.